This TCR beta chain stems from a study of OX40 agonist ivuxolimab in advanced cancers. TCRdb's table, derived via immunoSEQ multiplex PCR, lists solely in-frame clones and lacks some. The sample yields fewer than 85,000 clones, around 83% seen once. Per the germline V gene, CDR1 is PRHDT and CDR2 is FYEKMQ (reference sequence). CDR3 length: 13 residues. V lost 4 bases and J lost 13, with 16 bases in between. The input for sequencing was CD4+ or CD8+ T cells sorted from blood, taken in a trial of the OX40 agonist ivuxolimab. The clonotype originates from an adult with an advanced solid tumor such as melanoma, head and neck, liver or kidney cancer. V usage is TRBV13 and J usage is TRBJ1-4; the D gene is possibly TRBD1 (6 bases). The CDR3 loop is CASSSISQGGLFF. CDR3 DNA sequence: TGTGCCAGCAGCTCTATTTCACAGGGTGGACTGTTTTTT.